These 22 T cell receptor beta chains originate from one sample sequenced in a study of shared clonotypes between healthy human individuals. Only in-frame clones appear in the TCRdb table, and some are missing; sequencing was by immunoSEQ multiplex PCR. The data show some 1.5 million clones, approximately 96% seen once. Material for sequencing was naive CD4+ T cells sorted from blood. The subset is: CD45RA+ positively selected. The receptors originated from a man aged 25 to 45 in good health.

CDR3 bases: TGTGCCAGCAGCTTCGCGGCGGGACAGGGTTTACCCCGCTCCTACAATGAGCAGTTCTTC. Amino acids: CASSFAAGQGLPRSYNEQFF. The rearrangement links TRBV5-5 to TRBJ2-1; 9 bases align to TRBD1. The CDR3 is 20 amino acids. The V and J ends lost 2 bases and 0 bases, in that order; junction bases with no gene match: 15. Looked up from germline, CDR1 is SGHKS and CDR2 is YYEKEE (reference sequence).

The V and J genes are TRBV25-1 and TRBJ1-2; D may be TRBD1 (6 bases). Germline CDR1 MGHDK, CDR2 SYGVNS. There are 14 residues in the CDR3. V was shortened by 3 bases and J by 8 bases, with 16 bases between the two germline ends. DNA for the CDR3: TGTGCCAGCAGTGACGGGGGGCGAGTCGAGGGCTACACCTTC. Encoded protein: CASSDGGRVEGYTF.

This CDR3 reads CARSLLLPGGEGGYTF. CDR3 sequence (DNA): TGTGCCAGAAGCTTGTTACTCCCCGGGGGCGAAGGAGGCTACACCTTC. This rearrangement joins TRBV5-3 to TRBJ1-2, with a weak D call TRBD1 (6 bases). TRBV5-3 is an ORF, and what it does is uncertain. This CDR3 spans 16 amino acids. Trimming took 1 base from V and 8 from J, leaving 21 bases between them.

Points on this clone: The identical CDR3 is also encoded by other nucleotide sequences in the sample. The chain is built from TRBV2 and TRBJ2-5, with TRBD1 as a possible D gene (5 bases). Trimming removed 8 bases from V and 1 base from J, with 11 bases in between. The CDR3 consists of 13 residues. The germline V gene has CDR1 SNHLY and CDR2 FYNNEI. The CDR3 loop reads CASSVDSQETQYF. In nucleotides, the CDR3 is TGTGCCAGCTCCGTAGACAGCCAAGAGACCCAGTACTTC.

The V and J genes are TRBV6-5 and TRBJ2-1, with D uncertain. Between the trimmed V and J ends, which lost 3 bases and 3 bases, there was a span of 12 bases. Germline CDR1 is MNHEY and CDR2 is SVGAGI. The CDR3 totals 15 residues. CDR3 coding DNA: TGTGCCAGCAGTTATAACCAGATAATCTACAATGAGCAGTTCTTC. It specifies CASSYNQIIYNEQFF.

This clone was recorded once. The V call is TRBV19, the J call TRBJ2-5; TRBD2 aligns across 12 bases. From germline, CDR1 is LNHDA and CDR2 SQIVND (reference sequence). The CDR3 covers 17 residues. The junction had 9 bases not matched to a gene; V was cut back by 2 bases and J by 5 bases. CDR3: CASSIYRTSGTRETQYF. CDR3 nucleotide sequence: TGTGCCAGTAGTATATATAGGACTAGCGGGACGAGGGAGACCCAGTACTTC.

The chain recombines TRBV5-1 with TRBJ2-3; 15 nucleotides align to TRBD2. The germline CDR1 and CDR2 sequences are SGHRS and YFSETQ. The CDR3 has 18 amino acids. V gave up 4 bases and J gave up 1 base; unmatched junction bases: 7. The CDR3 DNA is TGCGCCAGCAGCCTTCCGGGACTAGCGGGAGGCGGCACAGATACGCAGTATTTT. Its translation: CASSLPGLAGGGTDTQYF.

This clone was seen once. The J gene is TRBJ1-2, the V gene TRBV10-3, with D possibly matching TRBD1 (6 bases). The CDR3 loop spans 15 amino acids. V was cut by 5 bases and J by 4 bases, with 17 bases left in between. Germline values: CDR1 ENHRY, CDR2 SYGVKD. In nucleotides, the CDR3 is TGTGCCATCAGTTCCCGGCCGCAGGACAGCTATGGCTACACCTTC. Protein: CAISSRPQDSYGYTF.

The V and J genes are TRBV28 and TRBJ2-5; D uncertain. Germline CDR1 is MDHEN and CDR2 is SYDVKM. V dropped 5 bases and J dropped 3 bases, with 10 bases sitting between them. The CDR3 extends over 13 amino acids. The CDR3 region is CASSRYFEETQYF. The CDR3 DNA reads as TGTGCCAGCAGTCGTTACTTTGAAGAGACCCAGTACTTC.

The rearrangement links TRBV14 to TRBJ2-2, with TRBD2 matching 10 bases. The CDR3 loop spans 17 amino acids. In germline, CDR1 is SGHDN, CDR2 FVKESK. Germline trimming cut 4 bases from V and 6 bases from J; bases unmatched to any gene: 11. CDR3 residues: CASSPHTLAGVAGELFF. The CDR3 coding sequence is TGTGCCAGCAGCCCACACACGCTAGCGGGAGTGGCCGGGGAGCTGTTTTTT.

The chain links TRBV7-4 to TRBJ1-3, with D unclear. The CDR3 totals 19 residues. Trimming pared 5 bases from V and 0 bases from J, leaving 23 bases between. Per germline, CDR1 SGHVT and CDR2 SQSDAQ. This CDR3 is CASSPHGGRWALSGNTIYF. The DNA for the CDR3 is TGTGCCAGCAGCCCCCACGGCGGTCGGTGGGCCCTCTCTGGAAACACCATATATTTT. Based on the CDR3 plus reference TRBV7-4 and TRBJ1-3, the full variable domain is GAGVSQSPRYKVAKRGRDVALRCDSISGHVTLYWYRQTLGQGSEVLTYSQSDAQRDKSGRPSGRFSAERPERSVSTLKIQRTEQGDSAVYLCASSPHGGRWALSGNTIYFGEGSWLTVV.

The chain couples TRBV5-1 to TRBJ2-1, with 7 bases matching TRBD2. J was trimmed by 2 bases and V by 6 bases; bases with no gene match: 11. The CDR3 extends over 16 amino acids. Germline CDR1 SGHRS, CDR2 YFSETQ. CDR3: CASNSGLSGPYNEQFF. The CDR3 region has the DNA TGCGCCAGCAACTCGGGACTATCGGGCCCCTACAATGAGCAGTTCTTC.

The CDR3 region is CASSSRLAGVLNEQFF. The CDR3 coding sequence is TGTGCCAGCAGCTCGAGACTAGCGGGGGTTCTTAATGAGCAGTTCTTC. The chain uses TRBV5-4 and TRBJ2-1; 12 bases align to TRBD2. V lost 3 bases and J lost 7; bases outside the gene matches: 8. The CDR3 is 16 residues long. The germline CDR1 and CDR2 sequences are SGHNT and YYREEE (reference sequence).

The rearrangement joins TRBV28 to TRBJ2-7; no clear D gene. The CDR3 loop spans 11 amino acids. Germline values: CDR1 MDHEN, CDR2 SYDVKM. Trimming shortened V by 8 bases and J by 3 bases, and 8 bases separated the two germline ends. CDR3 region: CASSGDYEQYF. The CDR3 nucleotides read TGTGCCAGCTCTGGGGACTACGAGCAGTACTTC.

V and J are TRBV4-2 and TRBJ2-1, with D tentatively TRBD1 or TRBD2 (5 bases each). Germline V gives CDR1 LGHNA, CDR2 YNFKEQ. The CDR3 is 15 amino acids. Trimming removed 4 bases from V and 5 bases from J, with 15 bases in between. CDR3 sequence (DNA): TGTGCCAGCAGCCGGGCCCGACGGGGCGACAATGAGCAGTTCTTC. The encoded protein is CASSRARRGDNEQFF.

This clone was recorded only once. Other DNA sequences from this sample encode an identical CDR3 as well. This sequence joins TRBV28 and TRBJ1-2; D possibly corresponds to TRBD1 (5 bases). Germline V gene sequence: CDR1 MDHEN, CDR2 SYDVKM. This CDR3 spans 13 amino acids. V shed 3 bases and J shed 5 bases, with 10 bases lying between them. CDR3 in amino acids: CASSFGGDYGYTF. CDR3 coding DNA: TGTGCCAGCAGTTTCGGGGGGGATTATGGCTACACCTTC.

This sequence joins TRBV28 and TRBJ1-1; no clear D gene. CDR3 length equals 14 residues. Germline V gene lookup returns CDR1 MDHEN and CDR2 SYDVKM. Deletions cut 8 bases from V and 1 base from J, with 14 bases between. This CDR3 reads CASVLKPKNTEAFF. The CDR3 DNA reads TGTGCCAGCGTGTTAAAACCGAAGAACACTGAAGCTTTCTTT.

Concerning this clone: The same CDR3 is also encoded by other DNA sequences in this sample. The chain couples TRBV30 to TRBJ2-7; 9 positions agree with TRBD1. J was trimmed by 2 bases and V by 0 bases; bases with no gene match: 5. Germline loops: CDR1 GTSNPN, CDR2 SVGIG (reference sequence). The CDR3 length is 15 residues. CDR3 in DNA: TGTGCCTGGAGTGTCGGGGGACAGGGCCCCTACGAGCAGTACTTC. It encodes CAWSVGGQGPYEQYF.

The chain links TRBV7-9 to TRBJ2-7, with 9 positions matching TRBD2. V lost 3 bases and J lost 5; bases outside the gene matches: 14. Germline CDR1 SEHNR, CDR2 FQNEAQ (reference sequence). The CDR3 runs to 17 residues. CDR3 protein: CASSFTPRGRAFHEQYF. The CDR3, as DNA: TGTGCCAGCAGCTTCACTCCTCGCGGGAGGGCCTTCCACGAGCAGTACTTC.

The V and J genes are TRBV30 and TRBJ1-2; D possibly corresponds to TRBD1 (6 bases). This CDR3 comprises 13 residues. Trimming removed 0 bases from V and 7 bases from J, with 12 bases in between. Germline CDR1 is GTSNPN and CDR2 is SVGIG (reference sequence). For the CDR3, the DNA is TGTGCCTGGAGTGTTGGGCGGGGGCTTGGCTACACCTTC. This codes for CAWSVGRGLGYTF.

The chain joins TRBV7-8 to TRBJ2-1; 15 bases agree with TRBD2. The CDR3 has 16 amino acids. Unmatched junction bases numbered 2, after V lost 3 bases and J lost 5 bases. In germline, CDR1 is SGHVS, CDR2 FQNEAQ. CDR3: CASSLGLAGGNNEQFF. For the CDR3, the DNA is TGTGCCAGCAGCTTGGGACTAGCGGGAGGTAACAATGAGCAGTTCTTC.

This clone has just one count. The V and J genes are TRBV5-1 and TRBJ2-1; D call uncertain. The CDR3 spans 14 residues. Trimming left V 7 bases short and J 4 bases short, with 15 bases between. Germline V gene sequence: CDR1 SGHRS, CDR2 YFSETQ. CDR3 protein: CASLPDGPYNEQFF. CDR3 bases: TGCGCCAGCCTACCTGACGGGCCTTACAATGAGCAGTTCTTC.